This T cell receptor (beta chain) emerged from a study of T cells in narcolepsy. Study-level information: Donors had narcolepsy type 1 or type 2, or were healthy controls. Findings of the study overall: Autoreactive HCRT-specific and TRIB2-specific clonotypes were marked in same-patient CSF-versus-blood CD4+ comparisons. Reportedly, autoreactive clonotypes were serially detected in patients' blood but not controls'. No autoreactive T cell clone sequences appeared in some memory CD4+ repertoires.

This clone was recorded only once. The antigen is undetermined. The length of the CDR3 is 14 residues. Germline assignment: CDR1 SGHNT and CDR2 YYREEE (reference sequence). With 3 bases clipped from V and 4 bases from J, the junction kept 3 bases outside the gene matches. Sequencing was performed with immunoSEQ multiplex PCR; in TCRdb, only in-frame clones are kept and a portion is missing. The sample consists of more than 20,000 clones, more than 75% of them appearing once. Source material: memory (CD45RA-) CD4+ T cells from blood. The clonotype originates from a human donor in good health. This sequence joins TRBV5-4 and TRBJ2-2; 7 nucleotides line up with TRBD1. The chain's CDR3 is CASSWDSFTGELFF. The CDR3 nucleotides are TGTGCCAGCAGCTGGGACAGCTTCACCGGGGAGCTGTTTTTT.